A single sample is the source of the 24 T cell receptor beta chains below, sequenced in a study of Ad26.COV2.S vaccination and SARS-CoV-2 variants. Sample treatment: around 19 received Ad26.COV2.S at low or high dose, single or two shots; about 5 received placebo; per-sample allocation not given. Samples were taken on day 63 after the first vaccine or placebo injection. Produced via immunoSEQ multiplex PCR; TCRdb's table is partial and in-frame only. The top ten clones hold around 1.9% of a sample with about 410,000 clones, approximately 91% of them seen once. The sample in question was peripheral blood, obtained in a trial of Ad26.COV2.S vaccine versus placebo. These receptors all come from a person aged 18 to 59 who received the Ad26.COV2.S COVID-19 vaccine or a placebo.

Here the CDR3 reads CATSDGQGLETQYF. CDR3 coding DNA: TGTGCCACCAGTGATGGACAGGGGTTAGAGACCCAGTACTTC. The J gene is TRBJ2-5, the V gene TRBV24-1; 9 bases line up with TRBD1. CDR3 size: 14 residues. Germline values: CDR1 KGHDR, CDR2 SFDVKD. Trimming removed 3 bases from V and 4 bases from J; junction bases left unmatched: 2.

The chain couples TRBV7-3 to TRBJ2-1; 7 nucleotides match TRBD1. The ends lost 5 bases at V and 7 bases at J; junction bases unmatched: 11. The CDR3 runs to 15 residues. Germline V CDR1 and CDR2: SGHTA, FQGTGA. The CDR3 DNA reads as TGTGCCAGCAGCAAAACAGGGGTTTTTGATAATGAGCAGTTCTTC. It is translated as CASSKTGVFDNEQFF.

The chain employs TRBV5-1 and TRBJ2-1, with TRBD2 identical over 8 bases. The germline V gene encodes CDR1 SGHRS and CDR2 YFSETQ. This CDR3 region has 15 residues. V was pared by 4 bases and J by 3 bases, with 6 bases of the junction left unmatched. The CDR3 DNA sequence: TGCGCCAGCAGCAAAACCGGGACTAGCTACAATGAGCAGTTCTTC. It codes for CASSKTGTSYNEQFF.

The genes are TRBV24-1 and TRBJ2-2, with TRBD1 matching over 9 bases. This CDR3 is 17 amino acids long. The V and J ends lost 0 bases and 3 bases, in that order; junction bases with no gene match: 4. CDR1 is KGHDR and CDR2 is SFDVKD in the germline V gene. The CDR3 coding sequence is TGTGCCACCAGTGATTTGCTGGGGACAGGGTACACCGGGGAGCTGTTTTTT. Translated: CATSDLLGTGYTGELFF.

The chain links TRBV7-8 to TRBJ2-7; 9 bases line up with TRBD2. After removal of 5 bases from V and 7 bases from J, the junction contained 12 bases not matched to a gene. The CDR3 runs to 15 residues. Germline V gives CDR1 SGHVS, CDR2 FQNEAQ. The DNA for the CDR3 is TGTGCCAGCAGCCCCCTTAGCGGGAGTGGAGGGGAGCAGTACTTC. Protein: CASSPLSGSGGEQYF.

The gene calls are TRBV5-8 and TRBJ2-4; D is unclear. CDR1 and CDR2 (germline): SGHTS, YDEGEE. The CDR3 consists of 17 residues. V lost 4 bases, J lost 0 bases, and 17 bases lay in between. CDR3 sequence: CASSPQAVQKAKNIQYF. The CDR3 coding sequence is TGTGCCAGCAGCCCCCAGGCGGTTCAGAAAGCCAAAAACATTCAGTACTTC.

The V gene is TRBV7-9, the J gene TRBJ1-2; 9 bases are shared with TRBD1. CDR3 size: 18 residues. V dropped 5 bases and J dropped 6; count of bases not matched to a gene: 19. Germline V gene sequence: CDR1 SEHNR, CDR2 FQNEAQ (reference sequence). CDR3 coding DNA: TGTGCCAGCAGCCCGAACCCGGGACAGGGTGGTTTTCGGGATGGCTACACCTTC. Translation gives CASSPNPGQGGFRDGYTF.

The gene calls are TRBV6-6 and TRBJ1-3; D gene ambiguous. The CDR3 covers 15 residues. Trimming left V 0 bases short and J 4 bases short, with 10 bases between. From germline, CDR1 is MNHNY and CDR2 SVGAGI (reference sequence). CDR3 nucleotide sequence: TGTGCCAGCAGTTACTCATGGGGAAACGGAAACACCATATATTTT. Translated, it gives CASSYSWGNGNTIYF.

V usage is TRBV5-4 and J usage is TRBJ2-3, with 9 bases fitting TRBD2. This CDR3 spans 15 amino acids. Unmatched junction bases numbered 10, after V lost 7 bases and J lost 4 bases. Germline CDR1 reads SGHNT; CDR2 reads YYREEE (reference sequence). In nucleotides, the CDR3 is TGTGCCAGCGGACCGGGTCTAGCGGGATCAGATACGCAGTATTTT. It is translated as CASGPGLAGSDTQYF.

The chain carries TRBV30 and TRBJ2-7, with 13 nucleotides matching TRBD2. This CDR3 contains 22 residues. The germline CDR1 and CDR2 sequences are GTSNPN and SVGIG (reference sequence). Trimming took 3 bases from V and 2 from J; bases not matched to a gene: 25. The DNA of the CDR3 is TGTGCCTGGAGCAAACTTTTCCCGGGACTAGCGGGGACGGTAAAACCCCCCTACGAGCAGTACTTC. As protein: CAWSKLFPGLAGTVKPPYEQYF.

CDR3 bases: TGTGCCAGCAGCAAAGACCCGTCTAACCCAGGGCAAGAGACCCAGTACTTC. Its translation is CASSKDPSNPGQETQYF. This chain uses TRBV21-1 with TRBJ2-5; the table's D call of TRBD1 was not tested on the DNA. TRBV21-1 is noted as a pseudogene. CDR3 size: 17 residues.

The CDR3 is CASWRQGPNTEAFF. The CDR3, as DNA: TGTGCCAGCTGGCGACAGGGGCCGAACACTGAAGCTTTCTTT. The V gene is TRBV6-5, the J gene TRBJ1-1; 8 bases agree with TRBD1. The V gene end was trimmed by 8 bases and the J gene end by 1 base; junction bases not matched to a gene: 6. The CDR3 consists of 14 residues. Germline CDR1 is MNHEY and CDR2 is SVGAGI.

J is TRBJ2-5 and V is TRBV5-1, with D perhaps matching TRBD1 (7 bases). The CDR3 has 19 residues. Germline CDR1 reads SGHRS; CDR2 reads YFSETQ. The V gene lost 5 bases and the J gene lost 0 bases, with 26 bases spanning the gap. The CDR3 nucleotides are TGCGCCAGCAGTCAACAGGGGAGAGGCGGGGATTGGTACCAAGAGACCCAGTACTTC. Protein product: CASSQQGRGGDWYQETQYF.

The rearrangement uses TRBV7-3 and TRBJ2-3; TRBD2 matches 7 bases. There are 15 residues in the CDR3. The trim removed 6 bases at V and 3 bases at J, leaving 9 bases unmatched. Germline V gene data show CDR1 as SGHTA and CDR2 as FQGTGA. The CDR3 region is CASSRGETTTDTQYF. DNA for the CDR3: TGTGCCAGCAGTCGGGGGGAGACCACTACAGATACGCAGTATTTT.

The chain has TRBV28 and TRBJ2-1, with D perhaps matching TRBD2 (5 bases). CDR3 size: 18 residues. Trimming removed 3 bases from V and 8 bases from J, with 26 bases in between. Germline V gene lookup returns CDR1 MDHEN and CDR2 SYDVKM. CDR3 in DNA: TGTGCCAGCAGTTTGGTGGGAGAGGGTGTTCTTATACCGTATGAGCAGTTCTTC. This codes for CASSLVGEGVLIPYEQFF.

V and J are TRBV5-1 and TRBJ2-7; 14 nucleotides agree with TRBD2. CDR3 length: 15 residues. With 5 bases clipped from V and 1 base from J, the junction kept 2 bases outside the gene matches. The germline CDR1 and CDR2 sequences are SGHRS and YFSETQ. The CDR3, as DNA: TGCGCCAGCAGACGGACTAGCGGGAGGTCCTACGAGCAGTACTTC. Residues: CASRRTSGRSYEQYF.

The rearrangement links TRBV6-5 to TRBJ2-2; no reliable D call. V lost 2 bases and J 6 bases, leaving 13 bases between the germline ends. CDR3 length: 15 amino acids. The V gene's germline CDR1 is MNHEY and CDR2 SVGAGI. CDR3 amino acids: CASSYGSLTAGELFF. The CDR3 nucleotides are TGTGCCAGCAGTTACGGTAGTTTGACGGCCGGGGAGCTGTTTTTT.

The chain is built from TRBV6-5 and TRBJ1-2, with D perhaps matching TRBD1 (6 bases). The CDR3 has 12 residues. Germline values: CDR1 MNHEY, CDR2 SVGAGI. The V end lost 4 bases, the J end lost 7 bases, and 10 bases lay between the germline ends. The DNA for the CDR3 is TGTGCCAGCAGTTCGGGGGCGATTGGCTACACCTTC. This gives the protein CASSSGAIGYTF.

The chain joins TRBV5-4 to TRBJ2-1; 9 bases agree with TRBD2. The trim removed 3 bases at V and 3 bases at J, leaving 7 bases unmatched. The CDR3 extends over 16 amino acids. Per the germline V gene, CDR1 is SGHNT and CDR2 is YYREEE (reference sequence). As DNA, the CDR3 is TGTGCCAGCAGCTCCAAGACTAGCGGTCTCTACAATGAGCAGTTCTTC. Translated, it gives CASSSKTSGLYNEQFF.

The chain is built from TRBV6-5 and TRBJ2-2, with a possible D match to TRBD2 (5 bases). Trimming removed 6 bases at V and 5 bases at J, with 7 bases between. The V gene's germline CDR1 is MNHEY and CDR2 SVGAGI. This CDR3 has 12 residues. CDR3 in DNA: TGTGCCAGCAGACTAGTAACCGGGGAGCTGTTTTTT. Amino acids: CASRLVTGELFF.

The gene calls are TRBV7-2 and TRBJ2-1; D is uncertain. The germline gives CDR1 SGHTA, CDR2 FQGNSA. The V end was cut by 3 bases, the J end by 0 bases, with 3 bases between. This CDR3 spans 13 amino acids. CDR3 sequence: CASSFSSYNEQFF. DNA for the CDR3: TGTGCCAGCAGCTTCAGCTCCTACAATGAGCAGTTCTTC.

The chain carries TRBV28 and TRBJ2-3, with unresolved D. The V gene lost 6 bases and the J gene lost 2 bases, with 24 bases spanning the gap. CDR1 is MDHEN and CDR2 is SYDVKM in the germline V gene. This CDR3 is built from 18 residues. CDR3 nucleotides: TGTGCCAGCAGCACCTTCCGTCCCGGTGGCAGATACACAGATACGCAGTATTTT. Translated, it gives CASSTFRPGGRYTDTQYF.

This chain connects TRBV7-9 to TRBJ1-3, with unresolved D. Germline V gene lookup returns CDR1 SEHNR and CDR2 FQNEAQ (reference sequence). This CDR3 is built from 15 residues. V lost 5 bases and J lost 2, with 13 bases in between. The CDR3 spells CASSGVWGAGNTIYF. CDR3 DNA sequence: TGTGCCAGCAGCGGCGTGTGGGGAGCTGGAAACACCATATATTTT.

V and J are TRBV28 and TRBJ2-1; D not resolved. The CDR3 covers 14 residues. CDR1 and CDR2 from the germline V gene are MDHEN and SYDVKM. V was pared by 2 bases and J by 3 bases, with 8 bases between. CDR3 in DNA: TGTGCCAGCAGTTTAAGGCAGAGCTACAATGAGCAGTTCTTC. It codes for CASSLRQSYNEQFF.